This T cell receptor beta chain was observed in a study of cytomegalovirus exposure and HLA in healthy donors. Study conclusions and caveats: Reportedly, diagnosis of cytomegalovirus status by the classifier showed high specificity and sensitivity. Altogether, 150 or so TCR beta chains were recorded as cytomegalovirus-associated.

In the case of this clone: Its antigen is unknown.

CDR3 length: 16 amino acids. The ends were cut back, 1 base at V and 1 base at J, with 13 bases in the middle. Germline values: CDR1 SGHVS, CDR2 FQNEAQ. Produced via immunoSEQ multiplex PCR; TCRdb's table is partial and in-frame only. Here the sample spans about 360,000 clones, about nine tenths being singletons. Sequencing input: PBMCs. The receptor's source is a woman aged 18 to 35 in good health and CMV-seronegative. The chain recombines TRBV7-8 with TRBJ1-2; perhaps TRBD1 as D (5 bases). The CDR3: CASSLGRGKFNYGYTF. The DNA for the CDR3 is TGTGCCAGCAGCTTAGGACGGGGGAAGTTTAACTATGGCTACACCTTC.